A single sample is the source of the 22 T cell receptor beta chains below, sequenced in a study of T-cell memory formation after mild COVID-19. TCRdb processed the 5' RACE reads anew with MiXCR; each CDR3 protein has one entry. Of around 340,000 distinct CDR3 sequences in the sample, around a sixth were seen once. Sequences were obtained from PBMCs or a T cell subset sorted from them (not recorded which). The receptor set was obtained from a man aged 18 to 35 who had mild COVID-19 (a few samples of this study predate the infection). Cell type and time point are not known.

The J gene is TRBJ1-5, the V gene TRBV18; TRBD1 might be the D (6 bases). The CDR3 covers 15 residues. The V end was cut by 5 bases, the J end by 4 bases, with 15 bases between. The germline V gene has CDR1 KGHSH and CDR2 LQKENI. The CDR3 is CASSKTGRANQPQHF. CDR3 nucleotide sequence: TGTGCCAGCTCAAAAACAGGGAGGGCAAATCAGCCCCAGCATTTT.

This rearrangement joins TRBV4-3 to TRBJ2-1; D call uncertain. Trimming left V 5 bases short and J 0 bases short, with 11 bases between. Germline V gene data show CDR1 as LGHNA and CDR2 as YSLEER. The CDR3 extends over 15 amino acids. The CDR3 reads CASSYASRSYNEQFF. The DNA of the CDR3 is TGCGCCAGCAGCTACGCTTCCCGCTCCTACAATGAGCAGTTCTTC.

This clonotype turned up a few times. The rearrangement uses TRBV12-3 or TRBV12-4 and TRBJ2-7; a possible D gene is TRBD1 (6 bases). V lost 3 bases to trimming and J lost 5 bases, with 8 bases between them. This CDR3 has 12 residues. CDR3 sequence: CASSFGTNEQYV. The CDR3 nucleotides read TGTGCCAGCAGTTTCGGGACAAACGAGCAGTACGTC.

The chain is built from TRBV4-2 and TRBJ2-5; 10 nucleotides match TRBD1. Trimming took 0 bases from V and 5 from J; bases not matched to a gene: 12. CDR3 size: 18 residues. Looked up from germline, CDR1 is LGHNA and CDR2 is YNFKEQ. The CDR3 DNA reads as TGTGCCAGCAGCCAAGATAGTCGGGACAGGGGTTCGAGCGAGACCCAGTACTTC. Protein sequence: CASSQDSRDRGSSETQYF.

The rearrangement links TRBV25-1 to TRBJ2-5; 10 bases map to TRBD1. Per germline, CDR1 MGHDK and CDR2 SYGVNS. The CDR3 consists of 15 residues. V was clipped by 6 bases and J by 1 base; unmatched bases: 5. As DNA, the CDR3 is TGTGCCAGCAGCGAGGGACAGGGGCCCCAAGAGACCCAGTACTTC. Its protein product is CASSEGQGPQETQYF.

This clonotype came up a few times. The chain couples TRBV20-1 to TRBJ2-1; D tentatively fits TRBD1 or TRBD2 (6 bases each). The V gene's germline CDR1 is DFQATT and CDR2 SNEGSKA (reference sequence). The V and J ends lost 4 bases and 1 base respectively, with 14 bases between them. This CDR3 has 15 amino acids. CDR3 residues: CSAKLGGGSYNEQFF. In DNA form, the CDR3 reads TGCAGTGCTAAGCTTGGAGGGGGATCCTACAATGAGCAGTTCTTC.

This chain uses TRBV10-2 with TRBJ2-1; weak D call: TRBD2 (6 bases). The V end was cut by 6 bases, the J end by 7 bases, with 13 bases between. The CDR3 loop spans 13 amino acids. Per germline, CDR1 WSHSY and CDR2 SAAADI. The CDR3 spells CASSRREENEQFF. CDR3 in DNA: TGCGCCAGCAGCCGCAGGGAGGAGAATGAGCAGTTCTTC.

The gene calls are TRBV6-5 and TRBJ1-2; TRBD1 agrees at 10 bases. Germline V gene lookup returns CDR1 MNHEY and CDR2 SVGAGI. The V segment lost 5 bases and the J segment 7 bases; nucleotides outside the gene matches: 4. The CDR3 loop spans 13 amino acids. This chain's CDR3 is CASSTGQGFGYTF. The CDR3, as DNA: TGTGCCAGCAGTACGGGACAGGGGTTTGGCTACACCTTC.

The chain combines TRBV11-2 with TRBJ2-3, with D unresolved. The V and J ends lost 2 bases and 3 bases respectively, with 21 bases between them. The CDR3 consists of 18 residues. Germline CDR1 reads SGHAT; CDR2 reads FQNNGV. Written as DNA, the CDR3 is TGTGCCAGCAGCTTACCGCCATCATCGGTTGGGTTGACAGATACGCAGTATTTT. It codes for CASSLPPSSVGLTDTQYF.

This clonotype was detected only a few times. The chain carries TRBV24-1 and TRBJ2-2, with D possibly being TRBD2 (5 bases). The V gene lost 2 bases and the J gene lost 2 bases, with 23 bases spanning the gap. CDR3 length equals 20 residues. Germline V lookup: CDR1 KGHDR, CDR2 SFDVKD. CDR3 bases: TGTGCCACCAGTGATTCCCCAAGGGAGAGCAGGCGAACAAACACCGGGGAGCTGTTTTTT. Its translation is CATSDSPRESRRTNTGELFF.

This clonotype was detected a few times. V usage is TRBV4-1 and J usage is TRBJ1-1, with unresolved D. Between the trimmed V and J ends, which lost 0 bases and 3 bases, there was a span of 11 bases. The CDR3 consists of 15 residues. In germline, CDR1 is MGHRA, CDR2 YSYEKL. CDR3 residues: CASSQDPAGDTEAFF. For the CDR3, the DNA is TGCGCCAGCAGCCAAGATCCTGCTGGGGACACTGAAGCTTTCTTT.

In this sample, this clonotype turned up many times. The chain couples TRBV7-2 to TRBJ1-2, with D maybe TRBD1 (6 bases). The CDR3 extends over 11 amino acids. The germline V gene has CDR1 SGHTA and CDR2 FQGNSA. Trimming pared 4 bases from V and 8 bases from J, leaving 8 bases between. The CDR3 sequence: CASSSGGGYTF. DNA of the CDR3: TGTGCCAGCAGCTCGGGGGGCGGCTACACCTTC.

The chain links TRBV7-9 to TRBJ1-5; D uncertain. The V and J ends lost 1 base and 4 bases respectively, with 8 bases between them. This CDR3 is built from 14 residues. Germline-derived CDR1 and CDR2 are SEHNR and FQNEAQ (reference sequence). CDR3 residues: CASSLGRENQPQHF. CDR3 sequence (DNA): TGTGCCAGCAGCTTAGGCCGGGAAAATCAGCCCCAGCATTTT.

The chain recombines TRBV6-1 with TRBJ2-3; 11 positions match TRBD2. CDR1 and CDR2 from the germline V gene are MNHNS and SASEGT. The ends lost 6 bases at V and 6 bases at J; junction bases unmatched: 14. This CDR3 is built from 17 residues. The CDR3 DNA is TGTGCCAGCAGGGTTAGCGGGGGGGGCGCCCGGTGGGATACGCAGTATTTT. Translation: CASRVSGGGARWDTQYF.

This clonotype was seen only a few times. This chain connects TRBV12-3 or TRBV12-4 to TRBJ1-1, with 8 bases identical to TRBD1. Losses at the gene ends were 3 bases for V and 1 base for J; bases not matched to a gene: 7. The CDR3 covers 16 residues. CDR3 sequence reads: CASSLGVGTGNTEAFF. CDR3 DNA sequence: TGTGCCAGCAGTTTGGGTGTCGGGACAGGGAACACTGAAGCTTTCTTT.

V gene TRBV14 combines with J gene TRBJ2-5, with a tentative D call TRBD1 (5 bases). Looked up from germline, CDR1 is SGHDN and CDR2 is FVKESK. CDR3 size: 15 residues. The V gene lost 3 bases and the J gene lost 2 bases, with 13 bases spanning the gap. In nucleotides, the CDR3 is TGTGCCAGCAGCCAGCAGTGGGGCAGTCAAGAGACCCAGTACTTC. Amino acids: CASSQQWGSQETQYF. The full variable domain, in which reference TRBV14 and TRBJ2-5 provide the parts outside the CDR3, is EAGVTQFPSHSVIEKGQTVTLRCDPISGHDNLYWYRRVMGKEIKFLLHFVKESKQDESGMPNNRFLAERTGGTYSTLKVQPAELEDSGVYFCASSQQWGSQETQYFGPGTRLLVL.

The chain couples TRBV5-1 to TRBJ1-4; 8 nucleotides agree with TRBD1. The trim removed 4 bases at V and 1 base at J, leaving 3 bases unmatched. The CDR3 loop spans 15 amino acids. Looked up from germline, CDR1 is SGHRS and CDR2 is YFSETQ. Here the CDR3 DNA reads TGCGCCAGCAGCCTAGGACAGGGAACTAATGAAAAACTGTTTTTT. Translated, it gives CASSLGQGTNEKLFF. Variable domain in full (rest from reference TRBV5-1 and TRBJ1-4): KAGVTQTPRYLIKTRGQQVTLSCSPISGHRSVSWYQQTPGQGLQFLFEYFSETQRNKGNFPGRFSGRQFSNSRSEMNVSTLELGDSALYLCASSLGQGTNEKLFFGSGTQLSVL.

DNA of the CDR3: TGCGCCAGCAGCTTGGTTCAGTTAAAAGATACGCAGTATTTT. It codes for CASSLVQLKDTQYF. This rearrangement joins TRBV5-1 to TRBJ2-3, with D unresolved. The CDR3 is made up of 14 amino acids. V was cut by 0 bases and J by 5 bases, with 10 bases left in between. Germline V gene data show CDR1 as SGHRS and CDR2 as YFSETQ.

This chain links TRBV27 with TRBJ1-4; maybe TRBD1 (5 bases). Germline V gives CDR1 MNHEY, CDR2 SMNVEV (reference sequence). V was pared by 5 bases and J by 8 bases, with 24 bases between. This CDR3 has 17 amino acids. The CDR3: CASSHTGLGWRGEKLFF. For the CDR3, the DNA is TGTGCCAGCAGTCACACAGGTTTGGGTTGGCGAGGGGAAAAACTGTTTTTT.

There are a few counts of this clonotype. The chain carries TRBV12-3 or TRBV12-4 and TRBJ2-1, with D tentatively TRBD1 or TRBD2 (6 bases each). This CDR3 spans 14 amino acids. V gave up 2 bases and J gave up 7 bases, with 12 bases separating them. The CDR3 DNA reads TGTGCCAGCAGTTTACGGGTAGGGGGGAATGAGCAGTTCTTC. It specifies CASSLRVGGNEQFF.

The chain links TRBV7-6 to TRBJ2-1, with D perhaps being TRBD1 or TRBD2 (6 bases each). The CDR3 consists of 15 residues. V was cut by 2 bases and J by 8 bases, with 16 bases left in between. CDR1 and CDR2 from the germline V gene are SGHVS and FNYEAQ. The CDR3, as DNA: TGTGCCAGCAGCTTAATCGGGGGCGGCTTAGATGAGCAGTTCTTC. It encodes CASSLIGGGLDEQFF.

This clonotype came up a few times. The V call is TRBV30, the J call TRBJ2-7, with 8 nucleotides matching TRBD1. CDR3 length: 16 amino acids. The ends lost 1 base at V and 0 bases at J; junction bases unmatched: 8. Per the germline V gene, CDR1 is GTSNPN and CDR2 is SVGIG (reference sequence). The CDR3 spells CAWSARGTGSSYEQYF. In DNA, the CDR3 is TGTGCCTGGAGTGCTCGGGGGACAGGATCCTCCTACGAGCAGTACTTC.